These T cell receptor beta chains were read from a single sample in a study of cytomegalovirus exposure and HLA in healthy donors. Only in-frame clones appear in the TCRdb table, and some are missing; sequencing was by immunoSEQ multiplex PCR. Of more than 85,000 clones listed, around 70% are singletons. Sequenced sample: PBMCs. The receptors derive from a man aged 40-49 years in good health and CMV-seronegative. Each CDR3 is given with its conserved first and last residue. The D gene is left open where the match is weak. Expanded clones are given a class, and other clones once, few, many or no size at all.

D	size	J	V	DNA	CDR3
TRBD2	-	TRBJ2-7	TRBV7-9	TGTGCCAGCAGCCTTTCTCTAGCGGGGGCCCACGAGCAGTACTTC	CASSLSLAGAHEQYF
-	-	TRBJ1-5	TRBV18	TGTGCCAGCTCACCAGGCGGGGGCAATCAGCCCCAGCATTTT	CASSPGGGNQPQHF
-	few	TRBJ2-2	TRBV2	TGTGCCAGCAGCGAGCCTTTAGGGGGTCCCGGGGAGCTGTTTTTT	CASSEPLGGPGELFF
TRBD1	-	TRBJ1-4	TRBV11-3	TGTGCCAGCAGCCCAGGACAGGGTACGAGGGAAAAACTGTTTTTT	CASSPGQGTREKLFF
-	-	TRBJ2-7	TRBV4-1	TGCGCCAGCAGCTCCCCGGTCAGCGGGTCCTCCTACGAGCAGTACTTC	CASSSPVSGSSYEQYF
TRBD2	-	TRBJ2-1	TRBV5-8	TGTGCCAGCAGCTTGGCCCCTAGCGGGAGGGGTGGCAATGAGCAGTTCTTC	CASSLAPSGRGGNEQFF
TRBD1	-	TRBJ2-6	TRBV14	TGTGCCAGCAGCCAAGATTTGGGGTCAGGGGGCCCTCACCACTCTGGGGCCAACGTCCTGACTTTC	CASSQDLGSGGPHHSGANVLTF
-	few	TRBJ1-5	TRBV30	TGTGCCTGGAGTGTACCGTGGGGGGAAAAACGACCCCAGCATTTT	CAWSVPWGEKRPQHF
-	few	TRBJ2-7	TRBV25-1	TGTGCCAGCCAGAGGGGGGGATCCTACGAGCAGTACTTC	CASQRGGSYEQYF
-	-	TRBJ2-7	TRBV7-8	TGTGCCAGCAGCCGAGAGACAGGTTACGAGCAGTACTTC	CASSRETGYEQYF
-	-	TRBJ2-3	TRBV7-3	TGTGCCAGCAGGTCCCCTTCCACAGATACGCAGTATTTT	CASRSPSTDTQYF
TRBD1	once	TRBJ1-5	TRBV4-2	TGTGCCAGCAGCCAAGGGGACAGTTCCAGGCATTTT	CASSQGDSSRHF
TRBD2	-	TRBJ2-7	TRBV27	TGTGCCAGCAGCCCGCCTCTAGCGGGAGGGCCGAACTCCTACGAGCAGTACTTC	CASSPPLAGGPNSYEQYF
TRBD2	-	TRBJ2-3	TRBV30	TGTGCCTGGCAAGCGGGAAGCACAGATACGCAGTATTTT	CAWQAGSTDTQYF
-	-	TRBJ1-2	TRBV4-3	TGCGCCAGCAGCCAAGTTTTAGGGGTCTATGGCTACACCTTC	CASSQVLGVYGYTF
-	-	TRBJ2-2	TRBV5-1	TGCGCCAGCAGCTTGGCACTAGTGCACACCGGGGAGCTGTTTTTT	CASSLALVHTGELFF
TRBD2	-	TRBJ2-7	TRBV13	TGTGCCAGCAGCGAAGGACTAGCGGTTACCTACGAGCAGTACTTC	CASSEGLAVTYEQYF
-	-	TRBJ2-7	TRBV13	TGTGCCAGCAGCTTAATAGGGGAATATGCCGAGCAGTACTTC	CASSLIGEYAEQYF
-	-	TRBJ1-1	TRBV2	TGTGCCAGCAGTGAAGTGAAATGGAGCACTGAAGCTTTCTTT	CASSEVKWSTEAFF
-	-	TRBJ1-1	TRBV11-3	TGTGCCAGCAGCTGGAGCACGGACACTGAAGCTTTCTTT	CASSWSTDTEAFF
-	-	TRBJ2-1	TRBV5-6	TGTGCCAGCAGCATACAGGTGTACAATGAGCAGTTCTTC	CASSIQVYNEQFF
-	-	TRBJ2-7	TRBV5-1	TGCGCCAGCAGCTTGGTTTCGGGTTCCTACGAGCAGTACTTC	CASSLVSGSYEQYF
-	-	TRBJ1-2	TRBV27	TGTGCCAGCAGTTTTAATGGCTACACCTTC	CASSFNGYTF
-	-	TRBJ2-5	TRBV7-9	TGTGCCAGCAGCCAGGGGACGGAACAAGAGACCCAGTACTTC	CASSQGTEQETQYF
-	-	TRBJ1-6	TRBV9	TGTGCCAGCAGCGTAGCTGCAGGGCCTAATTCACCCCTCCACTTT	CASSVAAGPNSPLHF
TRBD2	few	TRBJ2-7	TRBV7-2	TGTGCCAGCAGCTTAGTGGCTAGCGGGGGAGAAGAGCAGTACTTC	CASSLVASGGEEQYF
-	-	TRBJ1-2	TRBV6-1	TGTGCCAGCAGTGAACGTATGCGGGGAGCTAACTATGGCTACACCTTC	CASSERMRGANYGYTF
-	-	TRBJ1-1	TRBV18	TGTGCCAGCTCACCATTCAGAATGAACACTGAAGCTTTCTTT	CASSPFRMNTEAFF
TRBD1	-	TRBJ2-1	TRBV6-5	TGTGCCAGCAGCTGGGACAGAAGCTCCTACAATGAGCAGTTCTTC	CASSWDRSSYNEQFF
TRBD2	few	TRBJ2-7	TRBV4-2	TGTGCCAGCAGCCCCGGGGGGACGGGAGTCAACGACGAGCAGTACTTC	CASSPGGTGVNDEQYF
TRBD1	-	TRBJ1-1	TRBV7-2	TGTGCCAGCAGCTTAGGACAGGGTCGGACTGAAGCTTTCTTT	CASSLGQGRTEAFF
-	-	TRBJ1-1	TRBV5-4	TGTGCCAGCAGCCCCATTGTGTCCACGGACACTGAAGCTTTCTTT	CASSPIVSTDTEAFF
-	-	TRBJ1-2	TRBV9	TGTGCCAGCTACGGGGGGTATGGCTACACCTTC	CASYGGYGYTF
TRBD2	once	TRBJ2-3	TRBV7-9	TGTGCCAGCAGTCCCGGGAGGTCTGGCACAGATACGCAGTATTTT	CASSPGRSGTDTQYF
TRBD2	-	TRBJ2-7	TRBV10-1	TGCGCCAGCAGTGAGTCGGGAAGCGGGGGCGGCTCCTACGAGCAGTACTTC	CASSESGSGGGSYEQYF
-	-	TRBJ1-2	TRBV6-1	TGTGCCAGCAGTGAACCACAGTTCGGCTATGGCTACACCTTC	CASSEPQFGYGYTF
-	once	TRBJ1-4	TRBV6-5	TGTGCCAGCAGCCGGACATTCGGAACTAATGAAAAACTGTTTTTT	CASSRTFGTNEKLFF